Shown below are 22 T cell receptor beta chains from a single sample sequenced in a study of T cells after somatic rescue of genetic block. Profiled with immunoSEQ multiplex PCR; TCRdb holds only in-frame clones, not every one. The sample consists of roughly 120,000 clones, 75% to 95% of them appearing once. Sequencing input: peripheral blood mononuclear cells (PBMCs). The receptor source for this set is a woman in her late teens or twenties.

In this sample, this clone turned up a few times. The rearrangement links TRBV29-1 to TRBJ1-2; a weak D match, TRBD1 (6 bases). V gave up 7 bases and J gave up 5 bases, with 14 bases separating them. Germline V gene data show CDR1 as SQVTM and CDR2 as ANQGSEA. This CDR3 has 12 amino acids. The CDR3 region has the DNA TGCAGCGCCCAGGGGTTACAGTATGGCTACACCTTC. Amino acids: CSAQGLQYGYTF.

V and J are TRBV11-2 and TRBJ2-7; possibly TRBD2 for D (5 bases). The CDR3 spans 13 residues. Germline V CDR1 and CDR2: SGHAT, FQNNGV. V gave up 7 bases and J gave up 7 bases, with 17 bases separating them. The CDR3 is CASTGITTGEQYF. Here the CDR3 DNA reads TGTGCCAGCACGGGAATTACTACGGGGGAGCAGTACTTC.

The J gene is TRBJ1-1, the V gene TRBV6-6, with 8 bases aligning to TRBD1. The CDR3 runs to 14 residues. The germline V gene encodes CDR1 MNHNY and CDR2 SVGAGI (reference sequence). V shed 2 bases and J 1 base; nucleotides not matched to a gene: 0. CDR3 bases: TGTGCCAGCAGTTACCAGGGGGCGAACACTGAAGCTTTCTTT. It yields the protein CASSYQGANTEAFF.

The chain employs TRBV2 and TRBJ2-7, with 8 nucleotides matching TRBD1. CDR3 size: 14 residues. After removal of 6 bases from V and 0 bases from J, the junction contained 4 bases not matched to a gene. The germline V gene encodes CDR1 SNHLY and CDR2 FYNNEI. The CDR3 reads CASRRGQGSYEQYF. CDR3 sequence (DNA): TGTGCCAGCAGGAGAGGACAGGGCTCCTACGAGCAGTACTTC.

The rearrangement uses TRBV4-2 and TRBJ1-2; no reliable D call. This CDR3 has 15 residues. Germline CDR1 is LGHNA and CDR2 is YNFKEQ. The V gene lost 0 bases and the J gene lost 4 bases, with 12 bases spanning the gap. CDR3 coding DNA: TGTGCCAGCAGCCAAGATGAGGTCGGGCTCTATGGCTACACCTTC. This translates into CASSQDEVGLYGYTF.

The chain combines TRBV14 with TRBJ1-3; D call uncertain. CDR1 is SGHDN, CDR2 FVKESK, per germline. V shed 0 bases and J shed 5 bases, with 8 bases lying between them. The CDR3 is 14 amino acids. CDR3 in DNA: TGTGCCAGCAGCCAAGATCCGGGAAGAAACACCATATATTTT. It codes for CASSQDPGRNTIYF.

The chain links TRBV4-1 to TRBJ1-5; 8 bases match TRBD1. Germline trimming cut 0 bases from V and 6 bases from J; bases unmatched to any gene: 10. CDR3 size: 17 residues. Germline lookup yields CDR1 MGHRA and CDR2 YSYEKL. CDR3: CASSQDLIQGVAQPQHF. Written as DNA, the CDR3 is TGCGCCAGCAGCCAAGATCTTATACAGGGGGTTGCTCAGCCCCAGCATTTT.

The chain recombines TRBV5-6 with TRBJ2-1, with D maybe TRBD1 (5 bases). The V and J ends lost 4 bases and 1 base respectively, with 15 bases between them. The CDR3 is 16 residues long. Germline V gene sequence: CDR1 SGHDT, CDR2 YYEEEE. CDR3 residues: CASSHEPTASYNEQFF. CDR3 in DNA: TGTGCCAGCAGCCACGAGCCGACAGCATCCTACAATGAGCAGTTCTTC.

The CDR3 nucleotides are TGTGCCAGCTCCGAACAGCCATTAAATGGCTACACCTTC. This encodes CASSEQPLNGYTF. This rearrangement joins TRBV18 to TRBJ1-2, with D unresolved. Trimming cost V 6 bases and J 6 bases, with 14 bases left between them. This CDR3 contains 13 residues. Germline V gene lookup returns CDR1 KGHSH and CDR2 LQKENI. The full variable domain, rest sourced from reference TRBV18 and TRBJ1-2, is NAGVMQNPRHLVRRRGQEARLRCSPMKGHSHVYWYRQLPEEGLKFMVYLQKENIIDESGMPKERFSAEFPKEGPSILRIQQVVRGDSAAYFCASSEQPLNGYTFGSGTRLTVV.

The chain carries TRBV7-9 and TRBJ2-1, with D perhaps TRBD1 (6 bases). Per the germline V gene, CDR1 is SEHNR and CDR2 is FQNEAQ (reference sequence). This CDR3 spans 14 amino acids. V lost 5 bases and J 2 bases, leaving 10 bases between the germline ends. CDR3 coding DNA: TGTGCCAGCAGCGCGCGACAGGCCTACAATGAGCAGTTCTTC. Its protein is CASSARQAYNEQFF.

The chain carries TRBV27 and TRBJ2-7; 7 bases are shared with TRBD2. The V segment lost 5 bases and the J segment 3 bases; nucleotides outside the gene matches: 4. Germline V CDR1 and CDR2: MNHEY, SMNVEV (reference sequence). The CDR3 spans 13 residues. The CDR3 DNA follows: TGTGCCAGCAGTCCGGGAGGAAGCTACGAGCAGTACTTC. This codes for CASSPGGSYEQYF.

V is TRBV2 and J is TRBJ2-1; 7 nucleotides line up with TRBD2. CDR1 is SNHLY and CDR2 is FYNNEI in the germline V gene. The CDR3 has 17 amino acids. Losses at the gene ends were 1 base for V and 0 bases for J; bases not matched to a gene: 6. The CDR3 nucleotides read TGTGCCAGCAGTGAAGGGAAGCGGGGCCACTCCTACAATGAGCAGTTCTTC. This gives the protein CASSEGKRGHSYNEQFF.

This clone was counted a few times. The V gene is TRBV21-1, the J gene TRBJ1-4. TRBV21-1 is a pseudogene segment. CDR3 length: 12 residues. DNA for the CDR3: TGTGCCAGCAGCAAAGGTGGGGAAAAACTGTTTTTT. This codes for CASSKGGEKLFF.

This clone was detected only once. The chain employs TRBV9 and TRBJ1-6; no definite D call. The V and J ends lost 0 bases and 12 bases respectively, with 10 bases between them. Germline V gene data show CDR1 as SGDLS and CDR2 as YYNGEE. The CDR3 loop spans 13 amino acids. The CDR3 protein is CASSVGWGGPLHF. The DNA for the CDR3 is TGTGCCAGCAGCGTAGGCTGGGGAGGACCCCTCCACTTT.

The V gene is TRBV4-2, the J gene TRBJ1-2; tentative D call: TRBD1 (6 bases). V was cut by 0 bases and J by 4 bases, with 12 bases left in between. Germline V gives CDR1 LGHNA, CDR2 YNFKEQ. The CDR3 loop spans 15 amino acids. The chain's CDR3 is CASSQEGHDVYGYTF. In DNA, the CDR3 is TGTGCCAGCAGCCAAGAGGGACACGACGTCTATGGCTACACCTTC.

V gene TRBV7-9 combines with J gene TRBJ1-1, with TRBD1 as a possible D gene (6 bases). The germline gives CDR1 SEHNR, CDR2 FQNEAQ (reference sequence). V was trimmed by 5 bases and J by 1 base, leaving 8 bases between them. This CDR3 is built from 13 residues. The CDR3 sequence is CASSARGNTEAFF. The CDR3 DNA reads TGTGCCAGCAGCGCCAGGGGGAACACTGAAGCTTTCTTT. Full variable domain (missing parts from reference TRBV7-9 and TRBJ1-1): DTGVSQNPRHKITKRGQNVTFRCDPISEHNRLYWYRQTLGQGPEFLTYFQNEAQLEKSRLLSDRFSAERPKGSFSTLEIQRTEQGDSAMYLCASSARGNTEAFFGQGTRLTVV.

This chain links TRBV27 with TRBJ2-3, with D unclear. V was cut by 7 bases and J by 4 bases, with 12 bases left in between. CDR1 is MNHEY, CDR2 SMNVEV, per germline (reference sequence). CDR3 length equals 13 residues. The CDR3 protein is CASKLPPADTQYF. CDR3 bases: TGTGCCAGCAAGTTGCCCCCCGCAGATACGCAGTATTTT.

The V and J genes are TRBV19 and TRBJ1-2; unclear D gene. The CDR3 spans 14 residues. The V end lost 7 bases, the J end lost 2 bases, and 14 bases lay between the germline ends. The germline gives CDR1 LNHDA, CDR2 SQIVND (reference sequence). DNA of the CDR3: TGTGCCAGTATGTTCGTGGGCGCAAACTATGGCTACACCTTC. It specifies CASMFVGANYGYTF.

CDR3 coding DNA: TGTGCCAGCAGCTTAAAAGGGTTGTGGGATGGCTACACCTTC. Protein sequence: CASSLKGLWDGYTF. The gene calls are TRBV7-3 and TRBJ1-2; D remains ambiguous. Germline values: CDR1 SGHTA, CDR2 FQGTGA. The CDR3 sequence is 14 residues long. The ends were cut back, 1 base at V and 6 bases at J, with 12 bases in the middle.

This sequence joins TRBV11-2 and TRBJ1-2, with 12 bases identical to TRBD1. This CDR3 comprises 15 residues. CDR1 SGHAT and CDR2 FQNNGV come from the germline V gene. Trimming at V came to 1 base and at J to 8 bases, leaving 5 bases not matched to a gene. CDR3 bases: TGTGCCAGCAGCTTAGGGGACAGGGGGCTGAGGGGCTACACCTTC. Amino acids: CASSLGDRGLRGYTF.

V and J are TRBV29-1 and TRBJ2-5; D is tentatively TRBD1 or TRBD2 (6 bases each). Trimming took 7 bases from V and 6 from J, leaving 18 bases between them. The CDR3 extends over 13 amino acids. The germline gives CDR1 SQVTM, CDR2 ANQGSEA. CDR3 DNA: TGCAGCGCCGCCCCGGGGGCGGGGAAGACCCAGTACTTC. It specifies CSAAPGAGKTQYF.

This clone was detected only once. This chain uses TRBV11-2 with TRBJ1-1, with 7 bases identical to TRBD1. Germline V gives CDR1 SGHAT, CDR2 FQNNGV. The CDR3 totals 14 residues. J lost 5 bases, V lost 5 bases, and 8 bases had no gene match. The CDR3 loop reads CASSPTGVWTEAFF. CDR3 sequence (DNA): TGTGCCAGCAGCCCCACAGGGGTTTGGACTGAAGCTTTCTTT.